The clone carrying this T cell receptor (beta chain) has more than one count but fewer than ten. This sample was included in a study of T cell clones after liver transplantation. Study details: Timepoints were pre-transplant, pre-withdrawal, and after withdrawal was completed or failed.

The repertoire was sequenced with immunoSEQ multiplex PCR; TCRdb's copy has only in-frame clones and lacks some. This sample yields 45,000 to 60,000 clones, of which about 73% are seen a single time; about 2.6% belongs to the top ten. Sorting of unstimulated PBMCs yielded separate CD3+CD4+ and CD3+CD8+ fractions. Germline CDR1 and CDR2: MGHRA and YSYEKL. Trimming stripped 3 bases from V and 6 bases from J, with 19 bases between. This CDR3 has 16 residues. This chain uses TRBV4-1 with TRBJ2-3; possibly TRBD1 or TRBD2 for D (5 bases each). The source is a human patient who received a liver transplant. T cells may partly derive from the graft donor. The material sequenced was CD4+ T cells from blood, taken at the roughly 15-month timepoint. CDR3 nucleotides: TGCGCCAGCAGCCAGGATTGGGGACCCGCGGCTGATACGCAGTATTTT. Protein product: CASSQDWGPAADTQYF.